Listed below are T cell receptor beta chains from one sample, sequenced in a study of blood T cell repertoires in COVID-19. Sequencing used immunoSEQ multiplex PCR; TCRdb keeps in-frame clones, though not all of them. This sample yields about 48,000 clones, of which around 83% are seen a single time; around 4.9% belongs to the top ten. Sequencing was carried out using peripheral blood. The receptors were gathered from a human donor in a cohort sampled during active COVID-19. Each CDR3 is given with its conserved first and last residue. Clone size is given for some rows only: seen once, a few or many times, or a class if the clone is expanded.

. TRBJ2-3 TRBV7-2 CASSLVTSGTDTQYF
. TRBJ2-1 TRBV11-1 CASSQPSGGAGEQFF
. TRBJ2-5 TRBV5-1 CASSWGQGAGVETQYF
. TRBJ2-4 TRBV27 CASSRRTSGGAWDIQYF
. TRBJ2-1 TRBV7-9 CASSFHRGDEQFF
. TRBJ2-1 TRBV5-1 CASRQGSNNEQFF
. TRBJ1-2 TRBV6-4 CASSDSLGRSGYTF
. TRBJ1-2 TRBV5-1 CASSLDGLRGGYTF
. TRBJ1-1 TRBV19 CASRQTGLNTEAFF
. TRBJ2-5 TRBV24-1 CATSDLPRGAPGGTQYF
. TRBJ2-3 TRBV18 CASSRDSGIDTQYF
. TRBJ2-2 TRBV9 CASSRLLLAGGTGELFF
few TRBJ1-3 TRBV11-3 CASSLDGDIGSTIYF
. TRBJ2-7 TRBV10-1 CASSVAGGEVEQYF
. TRBJ2-2 TRBV19 CASSKWRDTGELFF
. TRBJ2-7 TRBV2 CATTGTYEQYF
. TRBJ2-3 TRBV19 CASSRGGPSTDTQYF
. TRBJ2-2 TRBV5-6 CASSLGGAGELFF
. TRBJ2-7 TRBV7-9 CASSPRPGTGVEQYF
. TRBJ1-3 TRBV2 CASASGGSGNTIYF